What follows are 9 T cell receptor beta chains derived from one specimen sequenced in a study of T cell responses to AZD1222 COVID-19 vaccine. Profiled with immunoSEQ multiplex PCR; TCRdb holds only in-frame clones, not every one. Of 58,000 or so clones listed, 84% are singletons. This sample comprised peripheral blood, obtained on day 0 of AZD1222 vaccination. Every receptor here comes from an adult in good health.

This chain joins TRBV5-6 and TRBJ1-2, with D perhaps matching TRBD1 (6 bases). V was cut by 4 bases and J by 5 bases, with 12 bases left in between. There are 13 residues in the CDR3. The germline V gene has CDR1 SGHDT and CDR2 YYEEEE. The CDR3 here is CASSRDTYYGYTF. The DNA for the CDR3 is TGTGCCAGCAGCAGGGACACCTATTATGGCTACACCTTC.

The count of this clone is one. This chain joins TRBV2 and TRBJ2-7, with 9 nucleotides matching TRBD1. The CDR3 runs to 13 residues. Germline CDR1 and CDR2: SNHLY and FYNNEI. Trimming at V came to 7 bases and at J to 2 bases, leaving 3 bases not matched to a gene. CDR3 protein: CASNWDRAYEQYF. CDR3 DNA sequence: TGTGCCAGCAATTGGGACAGGGCCTACGAGCAGTACTTC.

This clone is medium-sized (0.01 to 0.1%) by share. This chain connects TRBV29-1 to TRBJ2-7; no clear D. CDR1 is SQVTM and CDR2 is ANQGSEA in the germline V gene. The CDR3 length is 12 residues. V lost 6 bases and J 5 bases, leaving 14 bases between the germline ends. CDR3 coding DNA: TGCAGCGTAGAAAGGTCCTTGCACGAGCAGTACTTC. Encoded protein: CSVERSLHEQYF.

The J gene is TRBJ2-7, the V gene TRBV7-6; no clear D gene. The CDR3 totals 15 residues. In germline, CDR1 is SGHVS, CDR2 FNYEAQ. V was trimmed by 1 base and J by 2 bases, leaving 12 bases between them. The CDR3 DNA reads as TGTGCCAGCAGCTTAGTGTTGGGCTTCGCCTACGAGCAGTACTTC. Encoded protein: CASSLVLGFAYEQYF.

This clone was picked up a small number of times. At one boundary the junction diverges from the germline segment, which might be a read error. The genes are TRBV30 and TRBJ2-1, with 9 positions matching TRBD2. Germline CDR1 GTSNPN, CDR2 SVGIG (reference sequence). The CDR3 covers 14 residues. CDR3 region: CAGSLAGGGNEQFF. CDR3 sequence (DNA): TGTGCCGGGAGTCTTGCGGGGGGGGGAAATGAGCAGTTCTTC.

This sequence joins TRBV6-1 and TRBJ2-7; 7 positions match TRBD2. The CDR3 consists of 15 residues. Per germline, CDR1 MNHNS and CDR2 SASEGT. Losses at the gene ends were 2 bases for V and 3 bases for J; bases not matched to a gene: 7. The CDR3 bases are TGTGCCAGCAGTGAACCCGGGGGGATAGGCTACGAGCAGTACTTC. Encoded protein: CASSEPGGIGYEQYF.

This clone has just one count. The chain employs TRBV5-4 and TRBJ2-7; unclear D gene. The CDR3 contains 12 residues. Trimming removed 4 bases from V and 6 bases from J, with 11 bases in between. Germline loops: CDR1 SGHNT, CDR2 YYREEE (reference sequence). In DNA form, the CDR3 reads TGTGCCAGCAGCCCGGACGAGAGCGAGCAGTACTTC. It yields the protein CASSPDESEQYF.

This chain links TRBV27 with TRBJ2-4; 7 nucleotides line up with TRBD2. The trim removed 2 bases at V and 9 bases at J, leaving 7 bases unmatched. Germline assignment: CDR1 MNHEY and CDR2 SMNVEV (reference sequence). The CDR3 length is 14 residues. CDR3 coding DNA: TGTGCCAGCAGTTTACTAGGACTAGTGGGCATTCAGTACTTC. This codes for CASSLLGLVGIQYF.

This chain links TRBV7-8 with TRBJ2-5; D is ambiguous. V lost 4 bases, J lost 9 bases, and 12 bases lay in between. Germline V gene lookup returns CDR1 SGHVS and CDR2 FQNEAQ. The CDR3 has 12 amino acids. CDR3 in amino acids: CASSYPWRPQYF. CDR3 DNA: TGTGCCAGCAGCTACCCTTGGAGACCCCAGTACTTC.